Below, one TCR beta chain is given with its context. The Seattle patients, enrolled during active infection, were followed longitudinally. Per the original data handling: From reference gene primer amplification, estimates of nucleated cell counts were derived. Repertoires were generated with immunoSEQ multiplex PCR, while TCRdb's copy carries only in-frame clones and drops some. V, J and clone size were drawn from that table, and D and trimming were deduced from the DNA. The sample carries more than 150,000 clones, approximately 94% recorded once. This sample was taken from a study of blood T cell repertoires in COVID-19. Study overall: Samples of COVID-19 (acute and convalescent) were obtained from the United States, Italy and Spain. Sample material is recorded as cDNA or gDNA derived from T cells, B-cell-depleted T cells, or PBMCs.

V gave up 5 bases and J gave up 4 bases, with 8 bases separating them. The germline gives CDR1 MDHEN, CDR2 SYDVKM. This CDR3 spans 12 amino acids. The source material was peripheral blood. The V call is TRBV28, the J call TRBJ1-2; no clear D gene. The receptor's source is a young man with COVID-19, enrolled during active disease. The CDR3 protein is CASSLQSYGYTF. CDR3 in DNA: TGTGCCAGCAGTCTTCAGTCCTATGGCTACACCTTC.